This T cell receptor (beta chain) was recorded in a study of blood T cell repertoires in COVID-19. Study at large: Acute and convalescent COVID-19 specimens originated in the United States, Italy and Spain.

Clones were sequenced by immunoSEQ multiplex PCR, and TCRdb holds only the in-frame ones, with some missing. The data hold about 210,000 clones, with about 90% observed a single time. Germline CDR1 reads SNHLY; CDR2 reads FYNNEI. The CDR3 spans 13 residues. Deletions cut 7 bases from V and 1 base from J, with 10 bases between. This TCR was sampled from a man between 18 and 29 years old with active or convalescent COVID-19. Material for sequencing was peripheral blood. J is TRBJ1-1 and V is TRBV2; tentatively, D is TRBD1 (5 bases). CDR3 residues: CASMTERNTEAFF. In DNA form, the CDR3 reads TGTGCCAGCATGACAGAACGGAACACTGAAGCTTTCTTT. Drawing the rest from reference TRBV2 and TRBJ1-1, the complete variable domain is EPEVTQTPSHQVTQMGQEVILRCVPISNHLYFYWYRQILGQKVEFLVSFYNNEISEKSEIFDDQFSVERPDGSNFTLKIRSTKLEDSAMYFCASMTERNTEAFFGQGTRLTVV.